This TCR beta chain was retrieved from a study of T cell responses to AZD1222 COVID-19 vaccine. Generated by immunoSEQ multiplex PCR, the TCRdb table keeps only in-frame clones and is missing some. The repertoire consists of about 150,000 clones, with 88% occurring once and the leading ten covering less than 3.5%. This CDR3 contains 17 residues. Germline assignment: CDR1 MGHRA and CDR2 YSYEKL. V was pared by 4 bases and J by 2 bases, with 8 bases of the junction left unmatched. This clone has a handful of counts. This sequence joins TRBV4-1 and TRBJ1-6, with TRBD1 matching 7 bases. The sequencing used peripheral blood, collected on day 0 of AZD1222 vaccination. The TCR sequence derives from an adult in good health. The CDR3 DNA sequence: TGCGCCAGCAGCCCTCAAGCCGGGACAGCCTATAATTCACCCCTCCACTTT. It translates to CASSPQAGTAYNSPLHF.